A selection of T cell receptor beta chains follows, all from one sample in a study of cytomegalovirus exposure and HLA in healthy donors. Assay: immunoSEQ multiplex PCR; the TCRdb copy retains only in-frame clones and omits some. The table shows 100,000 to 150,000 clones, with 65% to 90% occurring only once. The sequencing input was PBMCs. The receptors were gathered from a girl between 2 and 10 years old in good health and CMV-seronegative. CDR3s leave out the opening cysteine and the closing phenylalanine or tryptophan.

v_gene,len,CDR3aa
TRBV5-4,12,ASSPGVSSYEQY
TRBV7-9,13,ASSLPGTGNNEQF
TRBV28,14,ASSSLTFSEGEKLF
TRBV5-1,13,ASSLGTGVTYEQY
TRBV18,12,ASSPSGSTNEQF
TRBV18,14,ASSPQTTGSGNTIY
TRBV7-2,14,ASSSVGGLKRETQY
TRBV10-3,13,AIGGLGGPNTEAF
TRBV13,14,ASSPPGTSGHNEQF
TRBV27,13,ASSLGGTRAYEQY
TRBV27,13,ASQNQGGFGYEQY
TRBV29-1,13,SAQTSGVFIDTQY
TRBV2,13,ASSESDSNTGELF
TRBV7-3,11,ASSPGGADTQY
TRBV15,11,ATSTGPGNTIY
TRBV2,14,ASSEARLAESYEQY
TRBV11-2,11,ASSLSLTNEQF
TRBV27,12,ASGRLNTNTEAF
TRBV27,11,ASSLRGNTEAF
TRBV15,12,ATSRDRNYNEQF
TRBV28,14,ASSLTLLSLNYGYT
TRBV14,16,ASSLLGQGVLDTGELF
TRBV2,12,ATLSDRNPDTQY
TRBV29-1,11,SVVRGMNTEAF
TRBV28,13,ASRDRDSPSYEQY
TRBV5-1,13,ASSLGTGPYNEQF
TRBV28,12,ASSFLANTDTQY
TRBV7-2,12,ASRTNRGKDTIY
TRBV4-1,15,ASSQAPNRAFTDTQY
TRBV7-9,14,ASSPPQGGANYGYT
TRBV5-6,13,ASSLGTGASYEQY
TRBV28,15,ASSLGGRAGRQETQY
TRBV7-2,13,ASSSARTSTGEQY
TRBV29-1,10,SVRRDNYEQY
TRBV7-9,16,ASSAGQGIRIYTDTQY
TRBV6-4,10,ASSGRDHRQY
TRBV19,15,ASSTWAYGTGLYGYT
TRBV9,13,ASSSLNAGGTEAF
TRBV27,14,ASSLRATGGGHEAF
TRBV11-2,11,ASSRGLSYEQY
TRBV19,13,ASSNEIWSNQPQH
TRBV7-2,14,ASSVGDNLKTDTQY
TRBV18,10,ASSFSKNIQY
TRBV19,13,ASSMSAVGSYEQY
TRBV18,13,ASSLAGGPYNEQF
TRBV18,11,ASSPREIGELF
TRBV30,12,AWSRGTGADTQY
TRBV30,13,AWNPGQAEQETQY
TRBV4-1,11,ASSQDFTDTQY
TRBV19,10,ASSIPTGSLF
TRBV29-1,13,SVVIAGGGTDTQY
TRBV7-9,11,ASSLTGLETQY
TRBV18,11,ASSGQGKNEQF
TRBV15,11,ATSRDRVYEQY